Shown below are 16 T cell receptor beta chains from a single sample sequenced in a study of shared clonotypes between healthy human individuals. Terminally differentiated effector memory CD45RA+ cells were excluded by CCR7 positive selection of CD45RO-negative cells. Data came from immunoSEQ multiplex PCR; TCRdb stores just in-frame clones and leaves some out. The sample lists approximately 720,000 clones, 92% seen once, with 24% in the top ten. Input material: naive CD8+ T cells sorted from blood. The receptors were sampled from a man aged 25 to 40 in good health.

A single count supports this clone. This rearrangement joins TRBV6-5 to TRBJ2-1; 7 bases match TRBD1. The CDR3 covers 13 residues. Germline V gives CDR1 MNHEY, CDR2 SVGAGI. J lost 9 bases, V lost 4 bases, and 6 bases had no gene match. The CDR3 loop reads CASSFRDSVEQFF. The CDR3 DNA is TGTGCCAGCAGTTTCCGGGACAGCGTTGAGCAGTTCTTC.

The rearrangement uses TRBV4-1 and TRBJ2-7, with 11 positions matching TRBD1. Trimming cost V 10 bases and J 2 bases; bases outside gene matches: 10. The germline V gene encodes CDR1 MGHRA and CDR2 YSYEKL. The CDR3 runs 15 residues. DNA of the CDR3: TGCGCCACGTCTCCATTGGACAGGGGGCCCTACGAGCAGTACTTC. It codes for CATSPLDRGPYEQYF.

This clone came up once. The chain employs TRBV10-1 and TRBJ2-7; D is undetermined. This CDR3 contains 10 residues. The germline V gene encodes CDR1 WNHNN and CDR2 SYGVQD (reference sequence). The V and J ends lost 11 bases and 9 bases respectively, with 14 bases between them. CDR3 region: CAPALAGQYF. In DNA, the CDR3 is TGCGCCCCCGCGCTCGCCGGGCAGTACTTC.

V usage is TRBV14 and J usage is TRBJ2-7; the D gene is possibly TRBD2 (6 bases). This CDR3 is built from 18 residues. Looked up from germline, CDR1 is SGHDN and CDR2 is FVKESK. V was clipped by 4 bases and J by 4 bases, with 26 bases between them. For the CDR3, the DNA is TGTGCCAGCAGCCCCGGACCAACAAGCGGGCAGGTAGGATACGAGCAGTACTTC. It encodes CASSPGPTSGQVGYEQYF.

The chain uses TRBV7-6 and TRBJ2-7, with 9 positions matching TRBD1. The V gene end was trimmed by 1 base and the J gene end by 1 base; junction bases not matched to a gene: 5. The CDR3 has 16 residues. Germline CDR1 reads SGHVS; CDR2 reads FNYEAQ. For the CDR3, the DNA is TGTGCCAGCAGCTTAGGGGCCGGGACAGGGTCCTACGAGCAGTACTTC. It codes for CASSLGAGTGSYEQYF.

The chain recombines TRBV28 with TRBJ2-7, with 10 bases lining up with TRBD2. After removal of 7 bases from V and 4 bases from J, the junction contained 7 bases not matched to a gene. The CDR3 covers 14 residues. Germline V gene data show CDR1 as MDHEN and CDR2 as SYDVKM. In DNA, the CDR3 is TGTGCCAGCACCCTAGCGGGAGAAGAGTACGAGCAGTACTTC. This translates into CASTLAGEEYEQYF.

In this sample, this clone turned up once. This rearrangement joins TRBV13 to TRBJ2-5; no firm D call. V lost 3 bases and J 5 bases, leaving 7 bases between the germline ends. CDR3 size: 12 residues. Germline V CDR1 and CDR2: PRHDT, FYEKMQ (reference sequence). The CDR3 reads CASSFEWETQYF. The CDR3 region has the DNA TGTGCCAGCAGCTTTGAATGGGAGACCCAGTACTTC.

This chain connects TRBV12-5 to TRBJ1-1; D call uncertain. This CDR3 contains 15 residues. Trimming pared 0 bases from V and 2 bases from J, leaving 10 bases between. The germline CDR1 and CDR2 sequences are LGHNT and FRNRAP. CDR3 DNA sequence: TGTGCTAGTGGTTTGGTTAGCCCGGAAAACACTGAAGCTTTCTTT. Amino acids: CASGLVSPENTEAFF.

This clone appeared a single time. The chain employs TRBV28 and TRBJ1-1; no firm D call. V lost 4 bases and J lost 5, with 14 bases in between. Per the germline V gene, CDR1 is MDHEN and CDR2 is SYDVKM. The CDR3 is 14 residues long. The chain's CDR3 is CASSSIGPLTEAFF. Written as DNA, the CDR3 is TGTGCCAGCAGTTCTATAGGGCCATTGACTGAAGCTTTCTTT. Variable domain in full (rest from reference TRBV28 and TRBJ1-1): DVKVTQSSRYLVKRTGEKVFLECVQDMDHENMFWYRQDPGLGLRLIYFSYDVKMKEKGDIPEGYSVSREKKERFSLILESASTNQTSMYLCASSSIGPLTEAFFGQGTRLTVV.

The chain links TRBV4-3 to TRBJ1-5; TRBD1 is a possible D gene (5 bases). CDR3 length: 15 amino acids. V was clipped by 3 bases and J by 4 bases, with 13 bases between them. CDR1 is LGHNA, CDR2 YSLEER, per germline. CDR3 sequence reads: CASSQGTGLNQPQHF. The CDR3 nucleotides read TGCGCCAGCAGCCAGGGGACGGGTCTGAATCAGCCCCAGCATTTT.

The J gene is TRBJ2-5, the V gene TRBV19, with D perhaps matching TRBD1 (5 bases). Germline values: CDR1 LNHDA, CDR2 SQIVND (reference sequence). CDR3 length: 15 residues. V dropped 5 bases and J dropped 5 bases, with 18 bases sitting between them. The chain's CDR3 is CASSEETAMGETQYF. The CDR3 DNA sequence: TGTGCCAGTAGTGAGGAGACAGCCATGGGGGAGACCCAGTACTTC.

V usage is TRBV19 and J usage is TRBJ2-1, with 7 nucleotides matching TRBD2. The CDR3 totals 15 residues. In germline, CDR1 is LNHDA, CDR2 SQIVND (reference sequence). V was clipped by 8 bases and J by 2 bases; unmatched bases: 9. CDR3 region: CASALADLTYNEQFF. CDR3 DNA sequence: TGTGCCAGTGCCCTAGCGGATCTTACCTACAATGAGCAGTTCTTC.

V and J are TRBV27 and TRBJ2-7; D gene uncertain. CDR3 size: 16 residues. V was trimmed by 2 bases and J by 3 bases, leaving 17 bases between them. Per germline, CDR1 MNHEY and CDR2 SMNVEV (reference sequence). CDR3 protein: CASSLSPGNRNYEQYF. DNA of the CDR3: TGTGCCAGCAGTTTAAGCCCTGGGAACAGAAACTACGAGCAGTACTTC.

In DNA, the CDR3 is TGTGCCAGCAGCTCGGGGGACAGCCACACTGAAGCTTTCTTT. Its translation: CASSSGDSHTEAFF. This chain uses TRBV7-6 with TRBJ1-1; the match to TRBD1 covers 7 bases. The V gene end was trimmed by 4 bases and the J gene end by 3 bases; junction bases not matched to a gene: 5. The CDR3 sequence is 14 residues long. The germline V gene has CDR1 SGHVS and CDR2 FNYEAQ.

This clone was picked up a small number of times. In nucleotides, the CDR3 is TGCGCCAGCAGCTTGGGTTTCGGGGGGACCTACAATGAGCAGTTCTTC. It is translated as CASSLGFGGTYNEQFF. The chain links TRBV5-1 to TRBJ2-1; 7 positions agree with TRBD2. The V gene's germline CDR1 is SGHRS and CDR2 YFSETQ. CDR3 length: 16 residues. After removal of 0 bases from V and 2 bases from J, the junction contained 5 bases not matched to a gene.

The chain joins TRBV5-4 to TRBJ2-7; no reliable D call. Germline V gene lookup returns CDR1 SGHNT and CDR2 YYREEE (reference sequence). Trimming shortened V by 4 bases and J by 7 bases, and 18 bases separated the two germline ends. The CDR3 sequence is 14 residues long. Here the CDR3 reads CASSLGPKSVEQYF. The CDR3 DNA follows: TGTGCCAGCAGCCTAGGACCAAAATCGGTTGAGCAGTACTTC.